The text below deals with one TCR beta chain. Relative to the germline gene, one junction end is altered; a read error may explain this. Here immunoSEQ multiplex PCR was the method, and the copy in TCRdb shows in-frame clones only, minus some. The sample gives some 84,000 clones, roughly nine tenths of which show up once; around 0.37% is in the top ten. This entry comes from a study of technical replicates of blood from several donors. The receptor comes from a human donor in good health. What was sequenced was T cells isolated from PBMCs.

In DNA, the CDR3 is TGTGCCAGCAGCCCAGGGACAGGAGGAAGAGGGTTGGACTTC. Its protein is CASSPGTGGRGLDF. V is TRBV9 and J is TRBJ2-7; 8 positions agree with TRBD1. The CDR3 has 14 residues. Germline CDR1 SGDLS, CDR2 YYNGEE.